The entry that follows covers one T cell receptor (beta chain) sequence. Its cognate antigen is unknown. Between the trimmed V and J ends, which lost 7 bases and 5 bases, there was a span of 15 bases. CDR1 is PRHDT and CDR2 is FYEKMQ in the germline V gene (reference sequence). This CDR3 region has 14 residues. These data belong to a study of cytomegalovirus exposure and HLA in healthy donors. The primer mix had 60 Vbeta and 13 Jbeta primers. TCRdb's copy holds only in-frame clones and misses some; the assay was immunoSEQ multiplex PCR. Among 130,000 or so clones listed, less than 80% were seen once. Overall study results and limits: Presence/absence analyses treated sequencing depth as roughly uniform across donors.

The chain links TRBV13 to TRBJ2-1; D unclear. This receptor was obtained from a middle-aged man in good health and CMV-seropositive. The source material was PBMCs. In DNA form, the CDR3 reads TGTGCCAGCATGTTCCGGGTGGAGAACAATGAGCAGTTCTTC. Translated: CASMFRVENNEQFF.